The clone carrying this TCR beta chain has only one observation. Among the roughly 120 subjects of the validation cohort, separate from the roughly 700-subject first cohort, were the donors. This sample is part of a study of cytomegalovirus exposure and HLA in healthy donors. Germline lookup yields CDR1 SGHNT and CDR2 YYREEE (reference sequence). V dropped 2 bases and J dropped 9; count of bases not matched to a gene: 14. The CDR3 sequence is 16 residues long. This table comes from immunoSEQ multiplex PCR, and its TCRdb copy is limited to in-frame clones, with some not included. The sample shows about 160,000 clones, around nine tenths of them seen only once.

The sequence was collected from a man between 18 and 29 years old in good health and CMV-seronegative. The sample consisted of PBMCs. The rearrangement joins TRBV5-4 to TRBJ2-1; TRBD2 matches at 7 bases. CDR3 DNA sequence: TGTGCCAGCAGCTTCGTCCTAGCGGAAGGACTCGGTGAGCAGTTCTTC. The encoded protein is CASSFVLAEGLGEQFF.